The next 25 T cell receptor beta chains were all read from a single sample in a study of cytomegalovirus exposure and HLA in healthy donors. The PCR employed 60 Vbeta primers together with 13 Jbeta primers. TCRdb's table, derived via immunoSEQ multiplex PCR, lists solely in-frame clones and lacks some. Of fewer than 100,000 clones in the sample, less than 8% were seen once. Sequenced: PBMCs. Every receptor here comes from a man aged 45-65 years in good health and CMV-seronegative.

This clone was observed a handful of times. The chain combines TRBV29-1 with TRBJ2-7, with 11 bases that match TRBD1. The V gene's germline CDR1 is SQVTM and CDR2 ANQGSEA. With 3 bases clipped from V and 7 bases from J, the junction kept 8 bases outside the gene matches. There are 14 residues in the CDR3. The CDR3 sequence is CSVDRGQGASEQYF. CDR3 in DNA: TGCAGCGTTGACCGCGGACAGGGGGCGAGTGAGCAGTACTTC.

This clone has a handful of counts. The rearrangement links TRBV18 to TRBJ2-3, with TRBD2 matching 9 bases. The V gene's germline CDR1 is KGHSH and CDR2 LQKENI. V lost 4 bases to trimming and J lost 6 bases; unmatched junction nucleotides: 5. The length of the CDR3 is 14 residues. The CDR3 coding sequence is TGTGCCAGCTCACGGCGGGAGGGAACCGATACGCAGTATTTT. Protein: CASSRREGTDTQYF.

The chain employs TRBV19 and TRBJ1-5; TRBD1 matches 10 bases. The CDR3 is made up of 16 amino acids. Losses at the gene ends were 3 bases for V and 6 bases for J; bases not matched to a gene: 8. CDR1 and CDR2 from the germline V gene are LNHDA and SQIVND (reference sequence). The CDR3 DNA sequence: TGTGCCAGTAGTATCTGGAGGGGACAGGGGCCTCAGCCCCAGCATTTT. It is translated as CASSIWRGQGPQPQHF.

This clone was observed a few times. V usage is TRBV2 and J usage is TRBJ1-5; a possible D gene is TRBD1 (5 bases). This CDR3 region has 14 residues. In germline, CDR1 is SNHLY, CDR2 FYNNEI. Trimming pared 6 bases from V and 4 bases from J, leaving 13 bases between. This chain's CDR3 is CASRRGLRNQPQHF. In nucleotides, the CDR3 is TGTGCCAGCAGGAGGGGACTTAGAAATCAGCCCCAGCATTTT.

V and J are TRBV10-2 and TRBJ1-5; D not resolved. Germline CDR1 and CDR2: WSHSY and SAAADI. V lost 3 bases and J 4 bases, leaving 7 bases between the germline ends. The CDR3 covers 13 residues. The CDR3 sequence is CASSETRNQPQHF. In DNA, the CDR3 is TGCGCCAGCAGTGAAACAAGAAATCAGCCCCAGCATTTT.

This clone was detected once. This chain connects TRBV7-8 to TRBJ2-7, with 8 bases lining up with TRBD1. Trimming took 1 base from V and 4 from J; bases not matched to a gene: 6. From germline, CDR1 is SGHVS and CDR2 FQNEAQ. The CDR3 runs 15 residues. The CDR3 reads CASSLVRQGAYEQYF. CDR3 bases: TGTGCCAGCAGCTTAGTTCGCCAGGGGGCGTACGAGCAGTACTTC.

The V gene is TRBV10-3, the J gene TRBJ2-7; TRBD2 matches 9 bases. V dropped 0 bases and J dropped 6; count of bases not matched to a gene: 6. Germline CDR1 reads ENHRY; CDR2 reads SYGVKD. CDR3 length: 15 amino acids. As DNA, the CDR3 is TGTGCCATCAGTGAGTCTAGCGGGAGTTTGAGCGAGCAGTACTTC. The encoded protein is CAISESSGSLSEQYF.

The V and J genes are TRBV21-1 and TRBJ2-7; the table names TRBD1, a call not compared with the DNA. TRBV21-1 corresponds to a pseudogene. The CDR3 is 16 amino acids. CDR3 amino acids: CASSKKLHRDWYEQYF. Here the CDR3 DNA reads TGTGCCAGCAGCAAAAAGCTTCACAGGGATTGGTACGAGCAGTACTTC.

This clone has more than one count but fewer than ten. The V and J genes are TRBV10-3 and TRBJ2-3; TRBD2 agrees at 12 bases. The V and J ends lost 2 bases and 11 bases, in that order; junction bases with no gene match: 5. The CDR3 contains 14 residues. CDR1 is ENHRY, CDR2 SYGVKD, per germline. Here the CDR3 DNA reads TGTGCCATCAGTGAGAGGACTAGCGGGACGGAGCAGTATTTT. Its translation: CAISERTSGTEQYF.

This clone was picked up one time. The chain links TRBV4-2 to TRBJ2-2; TRBD2 aligns across 9 bases. Germline V gene data show CDR1 as LGHNA and CDR2 as YNFKEQ. The CDR3 runs 15 residues. J gave up 6 bases and V 1 base, and 3 bases lay outside the gene matches. The CDR3 sequence is CASSQGRLAAGELFF. The CDR3 DNA reads TGTGCCAGCAGCCAAGGAAGACTAGCGGCCGGGGAGCTGTTTTTT.

This clone came up a few times. J is TRBJ2-7 and V is TRBV7-2, with D uncertain. The V and J ends lost 2 bases and 2 bases respectively, with 10 bases between them. Germline lookup yields CDR1 SGHTA and CDR2 FQGNSA. This CDR3 is built from 14 residues. CDR3 amino acids: CASSLSQNPYEQYF. DNA of the CDR3: TGTGCCAGCAGCTTAAGTCAGAACCCCTACGAGCAGTACTTC.

The table lists this clone with a few counts. V usage is TRBV2 and J usage is TRBJ2-1, with a possible D match to TRBD2 (5 bases). V shed 8 bases and J shed 3 bases, with 14 bases lying between them. The germline V gene has CDR1 SNHLY and CDR2 FYNNEI. CDR3 length equals 14 residues. This CDR3 reads CASAGRGYYNEQFF. CDR3 nucleotides: TGTGCCAGCGCCGGACGCGGGTACTACAATGAGCAGTTCTTC.

This clone has just a few counts. The V gene is TRBV10-2, the J gene TRBJ1-1; 8 positions match TRBD1. V trimming: 8 bases; J trimming: 0 bases; junction bases outside the gene matches: 8. The germline V gene encodes CDR1 WSHSY and CDR2 SAAADI. This CDR3 region has 15 residues. DNA of the CDR3: TGCGCCAGCGAGACAGGGGTTGGAATGAACACTGAAGCTTTCTTT. It encodes CASETGVGMNTEAFF.

This clone was seen only a few times. The chain recombines TRBV27 with TRBJ1-1; 10 bases are shared with TRBD1. The length of the CDR3 is 17 residues. Germline CDR1 MNHEY, CDR2 SMNVEV (reference sequence). V was pared by 0 bases and J by 5 bases, with 9 bases of the junction left unmatched. The CDR3 loop reads CASSLSAGTGVATEAFF. CDR3 bases: TGTGCCAGCAGTTTATCGGCAGGGACAGGGGTGGCGACTGAAGCTTTCTTT.

This clone was seen more than once but under ten times. This chain uses TRBV5-6 with TRBJ2-2, with TRBD1 matching over 10 bases. This CDR3 region has 16 residues. The germline V gene encodes CDR1 SGHDT and CDR2 YYEEEE. Trimming took 0 bases from V and 5 from J; bases not matched to a gene: 4. CDR3 in amino acids: CASSLVGGQGTGELFF. Here the CDR3 DNA reads TGTGCCAGCAGCTTGGTAGGGGGACAGGGGACCGGGGAGCTGTTTTTT.

V is TRBV7-2 and J is TRBJ2-2, with D maybe TRBD1 (6 bases). Germline values: CDR1 SGHTA, CDR2 FQGNSA. The CDR3 extends over 16 amino acids. V lost 5 bases, J lost 4 bases, and 17 bases lay in between. CDR3 region: CASSPAWGRVTGELFF. The CDR3 nucleotides are TGTGCCAGCAGCCCCGCCTGGGGGCGGGTCACCGGGGAGCTGTTTTTT.

The genes are TRBV5-1 and TRBJ2-7, with TRBD2 matching over 8 bases. In germline, CDR1 is SGHRS, CDR2 YFSETQ. This CDR3 is built from 20 residues. Germline trimming cut 3 bases from V and 5 bases from J; bases unmatched to any gene: 25. CDR3 protein: CASSSGRLLRGGRIGNEQYF. CDR3 bases: TGCGCCAGCAGCTCGGGCCGGCTATTAAGGGGCGGGAGGATTGGGAACGAGCAGTACTTC.

V is TRBV5-1 and J is TRBJ1-2, with 9 bases that match TRBD1. This CDR3 comprises 15 residues. The germline CDR1 and CDR2 sequences are SGHRS and YFSETQ. With V trimmed by 1 base and J by 7 bases, 8 bases remained unmatched. CDR3 DNA sequence: TGCGCCAGCAGCTTGACAGGGGGCGGAGGTATTGGCTACACCTTC. Protein sequence: CASSLTGGGGIGYTF.

There are a few counts of this clone. This chain joins TRBV7-8 and TRBJ1-5, with 8 bases matching TRBD1. The ends lost 1 base at V and 1 base at J; junction bases unmatched: 3. The CDR3 consists of 16 residues. Germline V gene lookup returns CDR1 SGHVS and CDR2 FQNEAQ. CDR3 sequence: CASSLGQGMSNQPQHF. In DNA, the CDR3 is TGTGCCAGCAGCTTAGGACAGGGGATGAGCAATCAGCCCCAGCATTTT. Combining the CDR3 with reference TRBV7-8 and TRBJ1-5 gives the whole variable domain GAGVSQSPRYKVAKRGQDVALRCDPISGHVSLFWYQQALGQGPEFLTYFQNEAQLDKSGLPSDRFFAERPEGSVSTLKIQRTQQEDSAVYLCASSLGQGMSNQPQHFGDGTRLSIL.

This clone appeared a few times. The gene calls are TRBV15 and TRBJ2-4; a possible D gene is TRBD1 (6 bases). Germline V gives CDR1 LNHNV, CDR2 YYDKDF (reference sequence). The CDR3 contains 17 residues. The V gene lost 2 bases and the J gene lost 0 bases, with 14 bases spanning the gap. For the CDR3, the DNA is TGTGCCACCAGCAGATTATCAGGGGCCTTAGCCAAAAACATTCAGTACTTC. Translation gives CATSRLSGALAKNIQYF.

This clone turned up a few times. The V gene is TRBV6-4, the J gene TRBJ2-1, with 9 bases fitting TRBD2. This CDR3 is 14 amino acids long. Germline CDR1 MRHNA, CDR2 SNTAGT. V gave up 8 bases and J gave up 7 bases; unmatched junction bases: 9. CDR3 residues: CASSREGQANEQFF. The CDR3 bases are TGTGCCAGCTCGCGGGAGGGCCAGGCGAATGAGCAGTTCTTC.

This rearrangement joins TRBV28 to TRBJ1-1; D uncertain. Trimming left V 7 bases short and J 3 bases short, with 18 bases between. Looked up from germline, CDR1 is MDHEN and CDR2 is SYDVKM. This CDR3 has 15 amino acids. The CDR3 region has the DNA TGTGCCAGCACCTCTGCGGCGTTAGGCGACACTGAAGCTTTCTTT. It encodes CASTSAALGDTEAFF.

The CDR3 protein is CASSPTSSGNTIYF. DNA for the CDR3: TGTGCCAGCAGCCCGACATCGTCCGGAAACACCATATATTTT. V usage is TRBV11-3 and J usage is TRBJ1-3; no clear D. The CDR3 is made up of 14 amino acids. The germline V gene encodes CDR1 SGHNT and CDR2 YENEEA. V was pared by 5 bases and J by 4 bases, with 12 bases between.

The chain employs TRBV4-1 and TRBJ1-6; D perhaps matches TRBD1 (6 bases). The CDR3 is 15 amino acids. Per germline, CDR1 MGHRA and CDR2 YSYEKL. V dropped 0 bases and J dropped 9 bases, with 12 bases sitting between them. The CDR3 sequence: CASSQDRRGPSPLHF. The DNA of the CDR3 is TGCGCCAGCAGCCAAGATCGCAGGGGTCCTTCACCCCTCCACTTT.

The chain employs TRBV7-2 and TRBJ2-7; 14 positions match TRBD2. Germline loops: CDR1 SGHTA, CDR2 FQGNSA. The CDR3 totals 17 residues. V was pared by 4 bases and J by 4 bases, with 9 bases of the junction left unmatched. CDR3 sequence reads: CASSWTGLAGDPYEQYF. In DNA, the CDR3 is TGTGCCAGCAGCTGGACGGGACTAGCGGGGGATCCTTACGAGCAGTACTTC.